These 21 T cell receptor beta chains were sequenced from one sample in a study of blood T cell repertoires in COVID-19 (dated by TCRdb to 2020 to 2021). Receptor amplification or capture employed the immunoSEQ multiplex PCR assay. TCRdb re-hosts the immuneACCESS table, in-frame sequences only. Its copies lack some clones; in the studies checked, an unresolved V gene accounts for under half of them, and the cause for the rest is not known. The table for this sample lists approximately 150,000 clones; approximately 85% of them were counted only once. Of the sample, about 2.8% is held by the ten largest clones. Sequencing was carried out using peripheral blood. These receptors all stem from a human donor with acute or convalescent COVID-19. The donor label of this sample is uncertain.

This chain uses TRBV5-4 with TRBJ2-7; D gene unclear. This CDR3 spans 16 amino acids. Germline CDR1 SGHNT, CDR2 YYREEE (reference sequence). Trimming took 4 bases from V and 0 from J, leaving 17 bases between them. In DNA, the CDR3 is TGTGCCAGCAGCGAAACCGCCCGAGCCACCTCCTACGAGCAGTACGTC. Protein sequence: CASSETARATSYEQYV.

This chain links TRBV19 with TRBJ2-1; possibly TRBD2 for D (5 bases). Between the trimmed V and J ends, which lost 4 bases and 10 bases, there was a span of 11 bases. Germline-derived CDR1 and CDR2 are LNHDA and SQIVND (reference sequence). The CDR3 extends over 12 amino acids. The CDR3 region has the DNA TGTGCCAGTAGTAACCCCGAGGGCGAGCAGTTCTTC. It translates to CASSNPEGEQFF.

CDR3 sequence (DNA): TGTGCCAGCAGTTTCGAGGGGGCATCAGATACGCAGTATTTT. Translation: CASSFEGASDTQYF. This chain connects TRBV27 to TRBJ2-3, with TRBD1 identical over 7 bases. The CDR3 contains 14 residues. V trimming: 3 bases; J trimming: 4 bases; junction bases outside the gene matches: 4. Germline CDR1 MNHEY, CDR2 SMNVEV (reference sequence).

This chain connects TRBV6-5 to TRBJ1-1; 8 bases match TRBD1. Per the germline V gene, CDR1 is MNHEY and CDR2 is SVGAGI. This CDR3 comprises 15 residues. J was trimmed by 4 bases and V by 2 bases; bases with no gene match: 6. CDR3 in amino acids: CASSYDLQGATEAFF. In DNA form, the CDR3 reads TGTGCCAGCAGTTACGACTTGCAGGGGGCCACTGAAGCTTTCTTT.

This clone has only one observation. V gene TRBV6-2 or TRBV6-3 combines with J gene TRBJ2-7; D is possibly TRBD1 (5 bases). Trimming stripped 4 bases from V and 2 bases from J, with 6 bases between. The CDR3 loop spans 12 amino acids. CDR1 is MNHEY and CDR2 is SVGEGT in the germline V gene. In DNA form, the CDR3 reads TGTGCCAGCAGTTCAGGGCCCTACGAGCAGTACTTC. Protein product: CASSSGPYEQYF.

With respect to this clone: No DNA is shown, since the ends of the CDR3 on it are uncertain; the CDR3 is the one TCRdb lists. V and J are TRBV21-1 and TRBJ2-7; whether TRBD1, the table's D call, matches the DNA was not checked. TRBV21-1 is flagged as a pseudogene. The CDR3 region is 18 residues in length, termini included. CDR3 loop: CASFKRIPVGQGSYEQYF.

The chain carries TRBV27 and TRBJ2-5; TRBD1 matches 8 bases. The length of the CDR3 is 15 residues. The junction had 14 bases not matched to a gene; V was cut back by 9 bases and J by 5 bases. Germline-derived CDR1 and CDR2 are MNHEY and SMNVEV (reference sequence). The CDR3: CASKPGQGGWETQYF. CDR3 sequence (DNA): TGTGCCAGTAAACCAGGACAGGGAGGCTGGGAGACCCAGTACTTC.

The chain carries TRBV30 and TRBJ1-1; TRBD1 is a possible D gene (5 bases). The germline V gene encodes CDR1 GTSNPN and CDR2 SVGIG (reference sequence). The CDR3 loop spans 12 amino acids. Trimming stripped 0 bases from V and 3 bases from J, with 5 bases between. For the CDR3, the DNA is TGTGCCTGGAGTGTACAGGACACTGAAGCTTTCTTT. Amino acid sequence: CAWSVQDTEAFF.

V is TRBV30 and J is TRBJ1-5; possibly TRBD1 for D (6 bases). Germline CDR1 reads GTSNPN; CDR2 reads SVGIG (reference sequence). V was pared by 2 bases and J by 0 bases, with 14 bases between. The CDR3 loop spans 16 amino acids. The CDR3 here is CAWSPPGQTSNQPQHF. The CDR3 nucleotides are TGTGCCTGGAGTCCCCCTGGACAGACTAGCAATCAGCCCCAGCATTTT.

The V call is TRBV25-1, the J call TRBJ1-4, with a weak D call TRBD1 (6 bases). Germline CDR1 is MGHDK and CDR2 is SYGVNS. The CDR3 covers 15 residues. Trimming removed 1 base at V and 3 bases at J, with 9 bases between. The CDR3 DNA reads TGTGCCAGCAGTGAATTAAGGGGGTCTAATGAAAAACTGTTTTTT. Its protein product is CASSELRGSNEKLFF.

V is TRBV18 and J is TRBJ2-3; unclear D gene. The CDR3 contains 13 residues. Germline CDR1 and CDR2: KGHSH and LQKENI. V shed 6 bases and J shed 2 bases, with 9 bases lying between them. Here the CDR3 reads CASSLGVTDTQYF. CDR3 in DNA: TGTGCCAGCTCGCTCGGAGTCACAGATACGCAGTATTTT.

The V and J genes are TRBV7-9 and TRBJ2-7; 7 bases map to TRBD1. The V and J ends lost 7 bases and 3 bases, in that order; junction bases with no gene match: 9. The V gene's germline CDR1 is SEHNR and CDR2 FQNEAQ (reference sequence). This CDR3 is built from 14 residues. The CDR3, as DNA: TGTGCCAGCACCCCTCGGACAGGCGGCTACGAGCAGTACTTC. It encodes CASTPRTGGYEQYF. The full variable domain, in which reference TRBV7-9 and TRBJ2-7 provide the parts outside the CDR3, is DTGVSQNPRHKITKRGQNVTFRCDPISEHNRLYWYRQTLGQGPEFLTYFQNEAQLEKSRLLSDRFSAERPKGSFSTLEIQRTEQGDSAMYLCASTPRTGGYEQYFGPGTRLTVT.

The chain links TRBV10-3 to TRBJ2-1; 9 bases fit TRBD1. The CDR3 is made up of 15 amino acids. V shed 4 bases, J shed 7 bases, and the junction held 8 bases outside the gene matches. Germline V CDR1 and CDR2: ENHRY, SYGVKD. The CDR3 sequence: CAISVWTGALNEQFF. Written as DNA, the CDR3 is TGTGCCATCAGTGTTTGGACAGGGGCCCTTAATGAGCAGTTCTTC.

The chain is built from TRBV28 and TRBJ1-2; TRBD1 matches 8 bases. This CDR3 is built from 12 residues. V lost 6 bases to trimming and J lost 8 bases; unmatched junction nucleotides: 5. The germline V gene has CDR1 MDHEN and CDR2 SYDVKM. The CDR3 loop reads CASSYDRGGYTF. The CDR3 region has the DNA TGTGCCAGCAGCTATGACAGGGGCGGCTACACCTTC.

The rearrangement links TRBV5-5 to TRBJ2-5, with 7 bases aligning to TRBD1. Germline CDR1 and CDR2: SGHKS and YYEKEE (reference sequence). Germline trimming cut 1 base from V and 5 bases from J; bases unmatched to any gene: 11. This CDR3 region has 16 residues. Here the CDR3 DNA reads TGTGCCAGCAGCTTGACAGGGGATGCATCTCAGGAGACCCAGTACTTC. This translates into CASSLTGDASQETQYF.

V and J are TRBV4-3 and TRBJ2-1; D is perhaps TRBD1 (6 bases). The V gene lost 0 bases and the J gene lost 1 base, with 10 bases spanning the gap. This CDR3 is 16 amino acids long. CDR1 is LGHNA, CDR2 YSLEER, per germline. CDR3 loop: CASSQDPRGSYNEQFF. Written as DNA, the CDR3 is TGCGCCAGCAGCCAAGATCCCAGGGGTTCCTACAATGAGCAGTTCTTC.

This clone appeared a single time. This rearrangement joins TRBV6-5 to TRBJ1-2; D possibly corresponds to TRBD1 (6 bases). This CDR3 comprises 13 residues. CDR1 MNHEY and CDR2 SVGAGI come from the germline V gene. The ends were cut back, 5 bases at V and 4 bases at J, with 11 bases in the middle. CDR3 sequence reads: CASSMGQAYGYTF. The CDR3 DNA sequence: TGTGCCAGCAGTATGGGACAAGCCTATGGCTACACCTTC.

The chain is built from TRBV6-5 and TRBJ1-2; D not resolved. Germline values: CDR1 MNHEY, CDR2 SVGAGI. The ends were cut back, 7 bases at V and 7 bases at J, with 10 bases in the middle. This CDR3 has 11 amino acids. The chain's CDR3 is CASTITGGYTF. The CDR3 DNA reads TGTGCCAGCACTATCACCGGTGGCTACACCTTC.

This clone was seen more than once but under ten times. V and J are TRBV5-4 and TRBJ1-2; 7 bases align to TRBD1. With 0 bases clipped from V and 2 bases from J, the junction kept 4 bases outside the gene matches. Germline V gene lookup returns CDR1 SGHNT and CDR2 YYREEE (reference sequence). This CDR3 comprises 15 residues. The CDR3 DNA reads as TGTGCCAGCAGCTTGGTGACAGGGAACAACTATGGCTACACCTTC. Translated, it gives CASSLVTGNNYGYTF.

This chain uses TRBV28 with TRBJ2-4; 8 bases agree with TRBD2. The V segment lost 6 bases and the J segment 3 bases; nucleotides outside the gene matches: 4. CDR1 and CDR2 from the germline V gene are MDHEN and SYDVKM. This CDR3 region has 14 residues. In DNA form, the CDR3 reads TGTGCCAGCAGAGGGGCGGGGGGCAAAAACATTCAGTACTTC. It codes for CASRGAGGKNIQYF.

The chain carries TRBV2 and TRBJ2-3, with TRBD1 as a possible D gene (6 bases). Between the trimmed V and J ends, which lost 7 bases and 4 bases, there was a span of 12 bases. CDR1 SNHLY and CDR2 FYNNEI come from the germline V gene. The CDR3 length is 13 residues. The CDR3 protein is CASIGQPPDTQYF. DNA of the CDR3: TGTGCCAGCATTGGACAGCCCCCAGATACGCAGTATTTT.